The clone carrying this TCR beta chain was seen more than once but under ten times. Arm-PCR of CDR3 regions and iRepertoire HTBI primers were the basis on which TCR beta libraries were built. Original processing methods: Detected in the samples were around 59 TRBV and 14 to 15 TRBJ segments. TCRdb reanalysed the multiplex PCR reads using MiXCR and keeps one entry per CDR3 protein. The V and J calls come from TCRdb's annotation, not from the publication. The repertoire holds about 660,000 distinct CDR3 sequences, around 30% seen once, with 40% to 50% in the top ten. Time point indicated: persistent/refractory GD, antithyroid drugs over 5 years with positive TRAb. RNA isolated from PBMCs was used to make the TCR library. This CDR3 region has 11 residues. V lost 7 bases and J 11 bases, leaving 11 bases between the germline ends. Germline CDR1 SNHLY, CDR2 FYNNEI. This record belongs to a study of regulatory T cells in long-lasting Graves disease. Whole-study context: Over 5 years on antithyroid drugs plus positive TSH receptor antibodies marked Graves' disease as persistent.

This specimen was peripheral blood mononuclear cells (PBMCs), taken when the disease was refractory, from a patient treated with antithyroid drugs. This TCR was sampled from a female donor with Graves disease. The V call is TRBV2, the J call TRBJ1-4; D is undetermined. In DNA form, the CDR3 reads TGTGCCAGCACCCCCCGAAGGAAACTGTTTTTT. Translating gives CASTPRRKLFF. The whole variable domain, remainder taken from reference TRBV2 and TRBJ1-4, is EPEVTQTPSHQVTQMGQEVILRCVPISNHLYFYWYRQILGQKVEFLVSFYNNEISEKSEIFDDQFSVERPDGSNFTLKIRSTKLEDSAMYFCASTPRRKLFFGSGTQLSVL.